The 27 T cell receptor beta chains below were found in one sample sequenced in a study of blood T cell repertoires in COVID-19. Generated by immunoSEQ multiplex PCR, the TCRdb table keeps only in-frame clones and is missing some. The profile covers more than 300,000 clones, with 89% appearing a single time and roughly 10% taken by the ten largest. The sequenced sample was PBMCs or T cells enriched from blood (not recorded which). These receptors came from a woman aged 30 to 39 who had recovered from COVID-19.

This chain connects TRBV11-2 to TRBJ1-1, with D uncertain. The germline gives CDR1 SGHAT, CDR2 FQNNGV. Trimming left V 1 base short and J 11 bases short, with 14 bases between. The CDR3 length is 13 residues. The DNA of the CDR3 is TGTGCCAGCAGCTTAGGAGGGTCTCCGGATGCTTTCTTT. It specifies CASSLGGSPDAFF.

This rearrangement joins TRBV7-2 to TRBJ1-2; no definite D call. Trimming shortened V by 2 bases and J by 0 bases, and 13 bases separated the two germline ends. Germline-derived CDR1 and CDR2 are SGHTA and FQGNSA. There are 16 residues in the CDR3. As DNA, the CDR3 is TGTGCCAGCAGCTTATGGCCAGATTTAACTAACTATGGCTACACCTTC. This translates into CASSLWPDLTNYGYTF.

The chain employs TRBV27 and TRBJ1-2, with 8 bases fitting TRBD1. The CDR3 loop spans 13 amino acids. The V gene end was trimmed by 3 bases and the J gene end by 8 bases; junction bases not matched to a gene: 5. In germline, CDR1 is MNHEY, CDR2 SMNVEV (reference sequence). The CDR3 DNA sequence: TGTGCCAGCAGTTTCCAGGGGGCAGGAGGCTACACCTTC. Translating it yields CASSFQGAGGYTF.

The table lists this clone with a few counts. This chain connects TRBV2 to TRBJ1-2, with 7 bases fitting TRBD1. CDR1 is SNHLY, CDR2 FYNNEI, per germline. The trim removed 6 bases at V and 1 base at J, leaving 14 bases unmatched. The CDR3 extends over 17 amino acids. This CDR3 is CASRRVFGTELNYGYTF. CDR3 in DNA: TGTGCCAGCAGGAGGGTTTTTGGGACAGAACTTAACTATGGCTACACCTTC.

The chain combines TRBV5-1 with TRBJ2-1; possibly TRBD2 for D (6 bases). Germline V CDR1 and CDR2: SGHRS, YFSETQ. This CDR3 region has 15 residues. V was trimmed by 2 bases and J by 4 bases, leaving 13 bases between them. CDR3 in DNA: TGCGCCAGCAGCTTCCGAATGGGGGGATACAATGAGCAGTTCTTC. It specifies CASSFRMGGYNEQFF.

This clone has only a few counts. This chain joins TRBV27 and TRBJ2-7; D may be TRBD2 (6 bases). Germline V CDR1 and CDR2: MNHEY, SMNVEV (reference sequence). The CDR3 has 14 amino acids. Trimming cost V 2 bases and J 2 bases, with 10 bases left between them. The CDR3: CASSLASATYEQYF. DNA of the CDR3: TGTGCCAGCAGTTTAGCTAGCGCTACCTACGAGCAGTACTTC.

This chain uses TRBV30 with TRBJ1-5; no clear D. V lost 6 bases and J lost 3, with 15 bases in between. Looked up from germline, CDR1 is GTSNPN and CDR2 is SVGIG (reference sequence). The CDR3 spans 14 residues. CDR3 in amino acids: CACPEALLNQPQHF. In DNA, the CDR3 is TGTGCCTGTCCCGAGGCCCTCCTCAATCAGCCCCAGCATTTT.

This chain uses TRBV19 with TRBJ2-2, with 7 bases fitting TRBD1. This CDR3 has 17 amino acids. The ends lost 0 bases at V and 5 bases at J; junction bases unmatched: 9. The V gene's germline CDR1 is LNHDA and CDR2 SQIVND (reference sequence). CDR3 sequence reads: CASSIDRTGVGTGELFF. The CDR3 region has the DNA TGTGCCAGTAGTATAGACCGAACAGGGGTGGGGACCGGGGAGCTGTTTTTT.

The chain joins TRBV27 to TRBJ1-2, with 7 bases fitting TRBD1. CDR3 size: 13 residues. CDR1 and CDR2 from the germline V gene are MNHEY and SMNVEV (reference sequence). With V trimmed by 6 bases and J by 4 bases, 5 bases remained unmatched. CDR3 sequence: CASRRQGGYGYTF. In nucleotides, the CDR3 is TGTGCCAGCAGGCGACAGGGAGGCTATGGCTACACCTTC.

This sequence joins TRBV12-3 or TRBV12-4 and TRBJ1-1; possibly TRBD1 for D (5 bases). The CDR3 is 11 amino acids. The V gene lost 5 bases and the J gene lost 8 bases, with 9 bases spanning the gap. The chain's CDR3 is CASSRGGEAFF. In DNA form, the CDR3 reads TGTGCCAGCAGTCGGGGGGGGGAAGCTTTCTTT.

The chain joins TRBV5-4 to TRBJ1-1; D uncertain. This CDR3 contains 12 residues. V gave up 10 bases and J gave up 4 bases, with 14 bases separating them. Germline V lookup: CDR1 SGHNT, CDR2 YYREEE (reference sequence). The CDR3 sequence is CALPRSGTEAFF. The CDR3 DNA reads TGTGCCCTCCCTCGTTCGGGCACTGAAGCTTTCTTT.

The rearrangement uses TRBV27 and TRBJ2-7; a weak D match, TRBD1 (6 bases). This CDR3 region has 13 residues. V lost 2 bases and J 4 bases, leaving 9 bases between the germline ends. The germline gives CDR1 MNHEY, CDR2 SMNVEV (reference sequence). This chain's CDR3 is CASSLETGYEQYF. CDR3 in DNA: TGTGCCAGCAGTTTAGAAACAGGGTACGAGCAGTACTTC.

The chain joins TRBV6-6 to TRBJ1-5; TRBD1 aligns across 10 bases. Germline assignment: CDR1 MNHNY and CDR2 SVGAGI (reference sequence). CDR3 size: 16 residues. With 6 bases clipped from V and 6 bases from J, the junction kept 11 bases outside the gene matches. The CDR3 DNA sequence: TGTGCCAGCAGCCTCCAGGGACAGGGGACGGGTCAGCCCCAGCATTTT. Translated: CASSLQGQGTGQPQHF.

The chain uses TRBV6-2 or TRBV6-3 and TRBJ1-5; a possible D gene is TRBD1 (5 bases). The V gene's germline CDR1 is MNHEY and CDR2 SVGEGT. CDR3 length: 15 amino acids. Trimming stripped 2 bases from V and 0 bases from J, with 8 bases between. The DNA of the CDR3 is TGTGCCAGCAGTTACCGACAGCTTAGCAATCAGCCCCAGCATTTT. This codes for CASSYRQLSNQPQHF.

This clone was counted only a few times. This sequence joins TRBV19 and TRBJ1-1, with no clear D. V was shortened by 3 bases and J by 1 base, with 9 bases between the two germline ends. CDR3 length equals 14 residues. Germline values: CDR1 LNHDA, CDR2 SQIVND (reference sequence). For the CDR3, the DNA is TGTGCCAGTAGTATTTCGGGTGAGAACACTGAAGCTTTCTTT. Its translation is CASSISGENTEAFF.

The J gene is TRBJ1-5, the V gene TRBV19; tentative D call: TRBD1 (6 bases). V lost 3 bases, J lost 1 base, and 10 bases lay in between. The CDR3 has 15 residues. The V gene's germline CDR1 is LNHDA and CDR2 SQIVND (reference sequence). The CDR3 loop reads CASSISTGSNQPQHF. The DNA for the CDR3 is TGTGCCAGTAGTATCAGCACAGGGAGCAATCAGCCCCAGCATTTT.

V gene TRBV5-1 combines with J gene TRBJ1-3; perhaps TRBD1 as D (5 bases). V gave up 5 bases and J gave up 4 bases, with 13 bases separating them. CDR1 SGHRS and CDR2 YFSETQ come from the germline V gene. There are 14 residues in the CDR3. The chain's CDR3 is CASSYGGSGNTIYF. In DNA form, the CDR3 reads TGCGCCAGCAGTTACGGGGGTTCGGGAAACACCATATATTTT.

V gene TRBV15 combines with J gene TRBJ2-3, with D possibly matching TRBD1 (6 bases). V was shortened by 4 bases and J by 5 bases, with 16 bases between the two germline ends. This CDR3 has 15 residues. In germline, CDR1 is LNHNV, CDR2 YYDKDF (reference sequence). This chain's CDR3 is CATSIKDSKVDTQYF. CDR3 bases: TGTGCCACCAGCATAAAGGACAGCAAGGTAGATACGCAGTATTTT.

The gene calls are TRBV28 and TRBJ2-7, with TRBD1 identical over 7 bases. The CDR3 is 14 amino acids. Germline V gene lookup returns CDR1 MDHEN and CDR2 SYDVKM. The trim removed 5 bases at V and 2 bases at J, leaving 6 bases unmatched. The CDR3 is CASSIDRVPYEQYF. Written as DNA, the CDR3 is TGTGCCAGCAGTATCGACAGGGTGCCCTACGAGCAGTACTTC.

The chain combines TRBV12-3 or TRBV12-4 with TRBJ1-4, with D tentatively TRBD1 (5 bases). The length of the CDR3 is 12 residues. Deletions cut 8 bases from V and 7 bases from J, with 11 bases between. This CDR3 reads CASSRGGEKLFF. CDR3 in DNA: TGTGCCAGCTCCCGGGGGGGTGAAAAACTGTTTTTT.

The chain combines TRBV5-4 with TRBJ1-3; no reliable D call. Trimming cost V 0 bases and J 0 bases, with 10 bases left between them. Germline V gives CDR1 SGHNT, CDR2 YYREEE (reference sequence). This CDR3 comprises 16 residues. Here the CDR3 DNA reads TGTGCCAGCAGCTTGGGAGGTAAACTCTCTGGAAACACCATATATTTT. The encoded protein is CASSLGGKLSGNTIYF.

This clone was observed once. The chain is built from TRBV28 and TRBJ1-6; 8 nucleotides match TRBD1. The germline gives CDR1 MDHEN, CDR2 SYDVKM. After removal of 4 bases from V and 5 bases from J, the junction contained 1 base not matched to a gene. The CDR3 runs to 14 residues. CDR3 bases: TGTGCCAGCAGTTCGACAGGGGATAATTCACCCCTCCACTTT. The encoded protein is CASSSTGDNSPLHF.

This rearrangement joins TRBV21-1 to TRBJ2-2; the table's D call TRBD2 went unverified against the DNA. TRBV21-1 is classified as a pseudogene. The CDR3 covers 18 residues. CDR3 DNA: TGTGCCAGCAGCAAAGCGCACCAACTAGCCGGGGACACCGGGGAGCTGTTTTTT. Translated, it gives CASSKAHQLAGDTGELFF.

The chain carries TRBV5-1 and TRBJ1-1; D unresolved. The V end lost 0 bases, the J end lost 4 bases, and 13 bases lay between the germline ends. This CDR3 has 15 residues. CDR1 SGHRS and CDR2 YFSETQ come from the germline V gene. In DNA, the CDR3 is TGCGCCAGCAGCTTGGCCGGGGTTGAGGCCACTGAAGCTTTCTTT. This translates into CASSLAGVEATEAFF.

This clone showed up just a few times. The chain employs TRBV4-2 and TRBJ1-6, with D maybe TRBD1 (5 bases). The CDR3 contains 16 residues. CDR1 is LGHNA and CDR2 is YNFKEQ in the germline V gene. V was shortened by 1 base and J by 8 bases, with 15 bases between the two germline ends. The CDR3 is CASSQGEPGRDSPLHF. For the CDR3, the DNA is TGTGCCAGCAGCCAAGGAGAGCCAGGGCGTGATTCACCCCTCCACTTT.

J is TRBJ2-3 and V is TRBV11-2; D is undetermined. CDR3 size: 14 residues. The V end lost 1 base, the J end lost 4 bases, and 9 bases lay between the germline ends. Germline CDR1 reads SGHAT; CDR2 reads FQNNGV. CDR3 in amino acids: CASSLGSRADTQYF. In DNA form, the CDR3 reads TGTGCCAGCAGCTTAGGGAGCCGGGCAGATACGCAGTATTTT.

J is TRBJ1-1 and V is TRBV5-4; 8 positions agree with TRBD1. Germline assignment: CDR1 SGHNT and CDR2 YYREEE (reference sequence). V dropped 4 bases and J dropped 4; count of bases not matched to a gene: 9. This CDR3 is 15 amino acids long. DNA of the CDR3: TGTGCCAGCAGCCCCGACTACAGGGGGTCCACTGAAGCTTTCTTT. Translated, it gives CASSPDYRGSTEAFF.